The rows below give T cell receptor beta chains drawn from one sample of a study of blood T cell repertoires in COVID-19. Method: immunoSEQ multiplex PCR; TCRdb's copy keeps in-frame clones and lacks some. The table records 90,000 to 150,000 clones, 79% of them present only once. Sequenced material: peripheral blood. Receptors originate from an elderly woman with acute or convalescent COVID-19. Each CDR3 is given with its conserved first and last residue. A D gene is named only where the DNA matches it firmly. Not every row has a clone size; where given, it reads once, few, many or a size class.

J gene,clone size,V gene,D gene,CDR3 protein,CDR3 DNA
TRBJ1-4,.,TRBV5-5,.,CASSFGTGNEKLFF,TGTGCCAGCAGCTTTGGGACTGGAAATGAAAAACTGTTTTTT
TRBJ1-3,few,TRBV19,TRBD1,CASSMDRGRGNTIYF,TGTGCCAGTAGTATGGACAGGGGTCGTGGAAACACCATATATTTT
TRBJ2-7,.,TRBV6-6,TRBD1,CASSDSGDRVYEQYF,TGTGCCAGCAGTGACAGCGGGGACAGGGTCTACGAGCAGTACTTC
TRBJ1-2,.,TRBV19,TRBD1,CASTNRGSYGYTF,TGTGCCAGTACCAACAGGGGTAGCTATGGCTACACCTTC
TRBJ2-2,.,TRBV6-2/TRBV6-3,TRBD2,CASSYPSTSGSLDTGELFF,TGTGCCAGCAGTTACCCCTCGACTAGCGGGAGCTTGGACACCGGGGAGCTGTTTTTT
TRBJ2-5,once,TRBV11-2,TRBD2,CASSPDSGGAGETQYF,TGTGCCAGCAGCCCAGATAGCGGGGGGGCCGGAGAGACCCAGTACTTC
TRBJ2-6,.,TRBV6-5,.,CASSYGQNSGANVLTF,TGTGCCAGCAGTTACGGGCAGAACTCTGGGGCCAACGTCCTGACTTTC
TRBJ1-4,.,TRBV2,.,CASTSGLGPNEKLFF,TGTGCCAGTACCAGTGGCCTTGGGCCTAATGAAAAACTGTTTTTT
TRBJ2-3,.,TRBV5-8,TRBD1,CASSPRLGTEYTDTQYF,TGTGCCAGCAGCCCCCGCCTCGGGACAGAGTACACAGATACGCAGTATTTT
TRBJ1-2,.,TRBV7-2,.,CASSFTQDLVGGYTF,TGTGCCAGCAGCTTTACCCAAGACTTGGTGGGTGGCTACACCTTC
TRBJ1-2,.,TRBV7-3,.,CVNAWEVGYGYTF,TGTGTTAACGCTTGGGAGGTAGGCTATGGCTACACCTTC
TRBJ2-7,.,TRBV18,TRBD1,CASSPPGTGSWEQYF,TGTGCCAGCTCACCACCGGGGACAGGGTCTTGGGAGCAGTACTTC
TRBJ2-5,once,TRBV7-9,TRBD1,CASNRDRGQETQYF,TGTGCCAGCAACCGGGACAGGGGCCAAGAGACCCAGTACTTC
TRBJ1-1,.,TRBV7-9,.,CASSGHPNTEAFF,TGTGCCAGCAGCGGACACCCGAACACTGAAGCTTTCTTT
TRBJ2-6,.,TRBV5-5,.,CASTNQGSGANVLTF,TGTGCCAGCACCAACCAGGGTTCTGGGGCCAACGTCCTGACTTTC
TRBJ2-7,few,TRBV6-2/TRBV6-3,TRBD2,CASSYSLAGKSLNEQYF,TGTGCCAGCAGTTACTCGCTAGCGGGAAAGAGCTTGAACGAGCAGTACTTC
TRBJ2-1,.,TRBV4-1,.,CASSLGLSSYNEQFF,TGCGCCAGCAGCCTGGGGCTTAGCTCCTACAATGAGCAGTTCTTC